These T cell receptor beta chains were read from a single sample in a study of blood T cell repertoires in COVID-19. Data came from immunoSEQ multiplex PCR; TCRdb stores just in-frame clones and leaves some out. The sample holds a few hundred thousand clones; 80% to 90% are singletons and the top ten take approximately 2.6%. Sequencing input: peripheral blood. The receptor source for this set is a man in his forties or fifties who had recovered from COVID-19. The CDR3 runs from the conserved cysteine through the conserved F or W. Fields, in order: D gene, V gene, J gene, clone size, CDR3 protein, CDR3 DNA. D genes are given only for firm matches. Only some rows state a clone size, as once, few, many or a class for expanded clones.

>TRBD1|TRBV19|TRBJ1-6|-
CASSSGQGVYNSPLHF
TGTGCCAGTAGCTCGGGACAGGGGGTCTATAATTCACCCCTCCACTTT
>-|TRBV4-1|TRBJ2-1|-
CASSRAGREEQFF
TGCGCCAGCAGCCGAGCAGGACGGGAGGAGCAGTTCTTC
>-|TRBV4-1|TRBJ2-7|-
CASSQDPPGTTSYEQYF
TGCGCCAGCAGCCAGGACCCCCCCGGGACAACCTCCTACGAGCAGTACTTC
>-|TRBV11-2|TRBJ2-1|-
CASSLGGAALVNEQFF
TGTGCCAGCAGTCTAGGCGGGGCCGCCTTAGTAAATGAGCAGTTCTTC
>TRBD1|TRBV19|TRBJ2-4|-
CASSTGGLTKNIQYF
TGTGCCAGTAGTACAGGGGGATTGACCAAAAACATTCAGTACTTC
>TRBD1|TRBV6-6|TRBJ2-6|-
CAGSDRGISGANVLTF
TGTGCCGGATCCGACAGGGGGATCTCTGGGGCCAACGTCCTGACTTTC
>-|TRBV10-1|TRBJ1-3|-
CASSESQGSGNTIYF
TGCGCCAGCAGTGAGTCACAGGGCTCTGGAAACACCATATATTTT
>-|TRBV3-1/TRBV3-2|TRBJ1-6|-
CASSQRTGSRNSPLHF
TGTGCCAGCAGTCAGCGTACAGGGTCGCGGAATTCACCCCTCCACTTT
>TRBD1|TRBV6-6|TRBJ2-1|-
CASRDRGTSNEQFF
TGTGCCAGCAGAGACAGGGGAACGTCCAATGAGCAGTTCTTC
>-|TRBV6-5|TRBJ1-6|once
CASNPQQRSNSPLHF
TGTGCCAGCAATCCCCAACAGCGGAGCAATTCACCCCTCCACTTT
>-|TRBV27|TRBJ2-2|-
CASSPVGQAGELFF
TGTGCCAGCAGTCCGGTGGGGCAGGCCGGGGAGCTGTTTTTT
>-|TRBV7-2|TRBJ2-1|-
CASSLRGGSYNEQFF
TGTGCCAGCAGCTTAAGGGGGGGCTCCTACAATGAGCAGTTCTTC
>-|TRBV3-1/TRBV3-2|TRBJ2-1|-
CASSQGHGTYNEQFF
TGTGCCAGCAGCCAGGGCCACGGCACCTACAATGAGCAGTTCTTC
>-|TRBV30|TRBJ2-3|-
CAWSVREDTQYF
TGTGCCTGGAGTGTACGGGAAGATACGCAGTATTTT
>TRBD2|TRBV6-1|TRBJ2-7|once
CASSDPGLAVTYEQYF
TGTGCCAGCAGTGATCCCGGACTAGCGGTGACCTACGAGCAGTACTTC
>-|TRBV19|TRBJ1-6|-
CASSPEPGYSPLHF
TGTGCCAGTAGCCCGGAGCCGGGATATTCACCCCTCCACTTT
>TRBD2|TRBV15|TRBJ2-7|-
CATSKNPSGRYEQYF
TGTGCCACCAGCAAAAACCCCAGCGGGAGGTACGAGCAGTACTTC
>-|TRBV18|TRBJ2-7|-
CASSTGIAYEQYF
TGTGCCAGCTCTACCGGGATCGCCTACGAGCAGTACTTC
>TRBD2|TRBV6-2/TRBV6-3|TRBJ2-3|once
CASSYGPRLAGYTDTQYF
TGTGCCAGCAGTTACGGCCCCAGACTAGCGGGCTACACAGATACGCAGTATTTT
>TRBD1|TRBV27|TRBJ1-2|-
CASNARTGGHGYTF
TGTGCCAGCAATGCCAGGACAGGGGGCCATGGCTACACCTTC
>TRBD2|TRBV19|TRBJ2-2|-
CASSGGLAGAGTGELFF
TGTGCCAGTAGCGGGGGACTAGCGGGAGCGGGTACCGGGGAGCTGTTTTTT
>-|TRBV30|TRBJ2-1|-
CAWSVAYSNEQFF
TGTGCCTGGAGTGTCGCGTATTCCAATGAGCAGTTCTTC
>TRBD1|TRBV27|TRBJ1-2|once
CASSSRGTGVYNYGYTF
TGTGCCAGCAGTTCACGCGGGACAGGGGTGTATAACTATGGCTACACCTTC
>-|TRBV7-2|TRBJ2-7|-
CASSSSGWAYEQYF
TGTGCCAGCAGCTCCAGCGGGTGGGCCTACGAGCAGTACTTC
>TRBD1|TRBV28|TRBJ2-5|-
CASSPPGQGRLETQYF
TGTGCCAGCAGCCCCCCTGGACAGGGTAGATTAGAGACCCAGTACTTC
>TRBD1|TRBV24-1|TRBJ1-2|-
CATSAGGNYGYTF
TGTGCCACCAGTGCAGGGGGCAACTATGGCTACACCTTC
>-|TRBV11-1|TRBJ1-1|-
CASSAVTDMNTEAFF
TGTGCCAGCAGCGCCGTGACAGATATGAACACTGAAGCTTTCTTT
>TRBD2|TRBV27|TRBJ2-7|-
CASSVSGRVRYEQYF
TGTGCCAGCAGCGTCAGCGGGAGGGTTCGGTACGAGCAGTACTTC
>-|TRBV14|TRBJ1-1|-
CASSQDWPYRGTEAFF
TGTGCCAGCAGCCAAGATTGGCCCTATAGGGGCACTGAAGCTTTCTTT
>-|TRBV27|TRBJ1-1|-
CASSWGGIYTEAFF
TGTGCCAGCAGTTGGGGGGGGATATACACTGAAGCTTTCTTT
>TRBD1|TRBV5-1|TRBJ2-5|-
CASSFPGQGKTQYF
TGCGCCAGCAGCTTCCCGGGACAGGGGAAGACCCAGTACTTC
>-|TRBV2|TRBJ1-1|-
CASGEEAGGEAFF
TGTGCCAGCGGAGAAGAGGCGGGAGGGGAAGCTTTCTTT
>TRBD1|TRBV24-1|TRBJ2-2|-
CATSGGPGTGQNTGELFF
TGTGCCACCAGTGGAGGCCCCGGGACAGGACAAAACACCGGGGAGCTGTTTTTT
>TRBD1|TRBV29-1|TRBJ1-2|-
CSGTGGWDYGYTF
TGCAGCGGTACAGGGGGCTGGGACTATGGCTACACCTTC
>-|TRBV13|TRBJ2-1|-
CATRLAFF
TGTGCCACCCGCCTAGCGTTCTTC
>-|TRBV10-2|TRBJ2-7|-
CASSEHISYEQYF
TGCGCCAGCAGTGAACATATTTCCTACGAGCAGTACTTC
>-|TRBV21-1|TRBJ2-7|-
CASSKTATYEQYF
TGTGCCAGCAGCAAGACTGCCACCTACGAGCAGTACTTC
>TRBD2|TRBV6-5|TRBJ2-1|once
CASSPRTSGSNEQFF
TGTGCCAGCAGTCCTAGGACTAGCGGGAGCAATGAGCAGTTCTTC
>-|TRBV11-2|TRBJ2-3|-
CASRFHRAQGTDTQYF
TGTGCCAGCAGGTTTCACAGGGCCCAAGGCACAGATACGCAGTATTTT
>-|TRBV11-3|TRBJ2-1|-
CASSSRYQAAQFF
TGTGCCAGCAGCTCAAGATACCAAGCGGCACAGTTCTTC
>-|TRBV7-9|TRBJ2-6|-
CASSSRASGANVLTF
TGTGCCAGCAGCAGCAGGGCTTCGGGGGCCAACGTCCTGACTTTC
>-|TRBV6-4|TRBJ1-5|-
CASRGGRGSQPQHF
TGTGCCAGCAGGGGGGGGAGGGGAAGTCAGCCCCAGCATTTT
>TRBD1|TRBV6-2/TRBV6-3|TRBJ1-5|-
CASSYFPGQGDSQPQHF
TGTGCCAGCAGTTACTTCCCGGGACAGGGGGATAGTCAGCCCCAGCATTTT
>TRBD1|TRBV27|TRBJ2-5|-
CASSLSGQGIQETQYF
TGTGCCAGCAGTTTGAGTGGACAGGGGATCCAGGAGACCCAGTACTTC
>TRBD1|TRBV28|TRBJ1-2|-
CASSLYRGQRGYTF
TGTGCCAGCAGCCTGTACAGGGGGCAGCGGGGCTACACCTTC